The present T cell receptor beta chain was sequenced within a study of T cells in localized non-small cell lung cancer. Broader study findings: Heterogeneity cannot be ruled out, as sequencing used one tumor region only. In adjacent lung, a median around 52 of the top 100 tumor clones were found. The greatest T cell clonality was found in uninvolved adjacent lung (higher than in tumor).

CDR3 length equals 14 residues. Trimming removed 3 bases at V and 5 bases at J, with 15 bases between. Germline V gene data show CDR1 as SGHDT and CDR2 as YYEEEE. Here immunoSEQ multiplex PCR was the method, and the copy in TCRdb shows in-frame clones only, minus some. The top ten clones hold about 36% of a sample with about 33,000 clones, 78% of them seen once. On this clone itself: Its antigen is as yet unknown.

The chain links TRBV5-6 to TRBJ2-7; D is possibly TRBD1 or TRBD2 (5 bases each). The sequences come from peripheral blood, collected before any cancer treatment. The origin of this receptor is a male donor at least 60 years old with stage II squamous cell lung carcinoma. As DNA, the CDR3 is TGTGCCAGCAGCTCCCCCTCGATGGGGGACGAGCAGTACTTC. It translates to CASSSPSMGDEQYF.